This passage covers 11 T cell receptor beta chains from one sample sequenced in a study of T-cell reconstitution after alpha-beta-depleted transplantation in children. Unique molecular identifiers were incorporated during preparation of the TCRbeta library. TCRdb fed the PCR reads into MiXCR, producing one record per CDR3 protein. The sample consists of 700,000 to 950,000 distinct CDR3 sequences, around 17% of them appearing once. The sequenced sample was PBMCs, mostly from graft donor cells, obtained 360 days after TCRalphabeta/CD19-depleted stem cell transplant. The receptors were sampled from a male patient under 18 who had a stem cell transplant for acute lymphoblastic leukemia, so the T cells may come from the graft donor.

The V and J genes are TRBV15 and TRBJ2-3, with 9 bases fitting TRBD2. CDR1 is LNHNV, CDR2 YYDKDF, per germline (reference sequence). V lost 0 bases and J lost 5; bases outside the gene matches: 6. The CDR3 extends over 16 amino acids. CDR3 amino acids: CATSRDEAGGRDTQYF. CDR3 coding DNA: TGTGCCACCAGCAGAGACGAAGCGGGAGGAAGAGATACGCAGTATTTT.

This clonotype was counted only a few times. This chain uses TRBV5-1 with TRBJ2-3; D is unclear. Trimming shortened V by 0 bases and J by 0 bases, and 8 bases separated the two germline ends. This CDR3 has 15 residues. Germline CDR1 and CDR2: SGHRS and YFSETQ. In DNA form, the CDR3 reads TGCGCCAGCAGCTTGGTGATCGGGAGCACAGATACGCAGTATTTT. Its translation: CASSLVIGSTDTQYF. The variable domain in full, completed from reference TRBV5-1 and TRBJ2-3, reads KAGVTQTPRYLIKTRGQQVTLSCSPISGHRSVSWYQQTPGQGLQFLFEYFSETQRNKGNFPGRFSGRQFSNSRSEMNVSTLELGDSALYLCASSLVIGSTDTQYFGPGTRLTVL.

This clonotype was seen more than once but under ten times. The chain joins TRBV10-3 to TRBJ1-5; D might be TRBD1 (5 bases). Germline V lookup: CDR1 ENHRY, CDR2 SYGVKD. V was pared by 2 bases and J by 9 bases, with 26 bases between. There are 18 residues in the CDR3. This chain's CDR3 is CAISEPYGVTGRERPQHF. The CDR3 nucleotides read TGTGCCATCAGTGAGCCCTACGGCGTCACGGGGCGAGAGCGGCCCCAGCATTTT.

This clonotype came up a few times. V is TRBV12-3 or TRBV12-4 and J is TRBJ2-7, with 8 bases that match TRBD1. Trimming took 4 bases from V and 2 from J; bases not matched to a gene: 7. The CDR3 totals 15 residues. Here the CDR3 reads CASSSRGHLPYEQYF. The CDR3 DNA reads TGTGCCAGCAGTTCCAGGGGGCATCTGCCCTACGAGCAGTACTTC.

The CDR3 region is CAISELAGGPVRNEQFF. The CDR3 region has the DNA TGTGCCATCAGTGAGCTAGCGGGAGGGCCGGTAAGGAATGAGCAGTTCTTC. The chain uses TRBV10-3 and TRBJ2-1; 12 bases align to TRBD2. There are 17 residues in the CDR3. With 2 bases clipped from V and 7 bases from J, the junction kept 9 bases outside the gene matches. Germline-derived CDR1 and CDR2 are ENHRY and SYGVKD.

This clonotype has only a few counts. This sequence joins TRBV11-2 and TRBJ2-7; D unresolved. Germline CDR1 SGHAT, CDR2 FQNNGV. V was trimmed by 8 bases and J by 3 bases, leaving 8 bases between them. This CDR3 region has 11 residues. The CDR3 bases are TGTGCCAGCGGGGATTACTACGAGCAGTACTTC. It specifies CASGDYYEQYF.

In its sample, this clonotype was seen a few times. V gene TRBV7-9 combines with J gene TRBJ2-3, with 12 bases lining up with TRBD2. The germline CDR1 and CDR2 sequences are SEHNR and FQNEAQ (reference sequence). The CDR3 totals 16 residues. Trimming removed 5 bases from V and 2 bases from J; junction bases left unmatched: 5. CDR3 bases: TGTGCCAGCAGCAACCTAGCGGGAGGGCCCACAGATACGCAGTATTTT. Amino acids: CASSNLAGGPTDTQYF.

The table lists this clonotype with a few counts. The rearrangement links TRBV4-1 to TRBJ2-5, with 10 bases matching TRBD1. The trim removed 8 bases at V and 10 bases at J, leaving 10 bases unmatched. Per germline, CDR1 MGHRA and CDR2 YSYEKL. The CDR3 length is 13 residues. The CDR3 reads CASGAGQGSNQYF. In DNA, the CDR3 is TGCGCCAGCGGGGCGGGACAGGGGTCCAACCAGTACTTC.

The chain carries TRBV7-3 and TRBJ2-1, with 11 positions matching TRBD2. Germline V gene lookup returns CDR1 SGHTA and CDR2 FQGTGA. This CDR3 is built from 16 residues. The junction had 7 bases not matched to a gene; V was cut back by 5 bases and J by 4 bases. The CDR3 nucleotides read TGTGCCAGCAGCCGCCGGGGACTAGCGGCTTACAATGAGCAGTTCTTC. This sequence encodes CASSRRGLAAYNEQFF.

The chain couples TRBV7-9 to TRBJ2-3, with 11 positions matching TRBD2. Germline V gives CDR1 SEHNR, CDR2 FQNEAQ (reference sequence). The trim removed 5 bases at V and 6 bases at J, leaving 7 bases unmatched. The CDR3 consists of 15 residues. For the CDR3, the DNA is TGTGCCAGCAGCCCAAGACTAGCGGGATGGGATACGCAGTATTTT. This codes for CASSPRLAGWDTQYF.

This clonotype came up a few times. The chain has TRBV3-1 and TRBJ2-2; 7 positions agree with TRBD1. The junction had 4 bases not matched to a gene; V was cut back by 6 bases and J by 3 bases. The V gene's germline CDR1 is LGHDT and CDR2 YNNKEL (reference sequence). The CDR3 has 14 amino acids. The CDR3 coding sequence is TGTGCCAGCAGGCGACAGGGATACACCGGGGAGCTGTTTTTT. It is translated as CASRRQGYTGELFF.